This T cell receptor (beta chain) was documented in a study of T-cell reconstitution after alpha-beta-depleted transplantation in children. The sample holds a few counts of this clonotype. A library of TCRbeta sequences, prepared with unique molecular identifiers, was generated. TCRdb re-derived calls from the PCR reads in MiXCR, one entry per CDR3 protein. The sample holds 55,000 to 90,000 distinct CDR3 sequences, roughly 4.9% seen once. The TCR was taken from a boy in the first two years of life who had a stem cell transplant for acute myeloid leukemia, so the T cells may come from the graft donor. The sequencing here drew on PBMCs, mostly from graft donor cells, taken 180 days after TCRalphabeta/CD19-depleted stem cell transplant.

CDR3 sequence (DNA): TGTGCCTTCAGTTTAGGGACAGGGAGTTTGGGGAGCAATCAGCCCCAGCATTTT. Amino acids: CAFSLGTGSLGSNQPQHF. The J gene is TRBJ1-5, the V gene TRBV12-3 or TRBV12-4; 9 bases are a match to TRBD1. This CDR3 region has 18 residues. J lost 1 base, V lost 11 bases, and 18 bases had no gene match.